This T cell receptor beta chain was observed in a study of OX40 agonist ivuxolimab in advanced cancers. Germline V gene lookup returns CDR1 SEHNR and CDR2 FQNEAQ (reference sequence). The CDR3 is made up of 14 amino acids. The V segment lost 3 bases and the J segment 4 bases; nucleotides outside the gene matches: 2. The study, taken as a whole, reports: There were, on average, more expanded clones in CD8+ T cells than in CD4+.

This clone was seen only once. As yet, its antigen is unknown. TCRdb's copy holds only in-frame clones and misses some; the assay was immunoSEQ multiplex PCR. The profile shows approximately 67,000 clones, over 80% of them singletons. Any history of autoimmune disease or systemic immunosuppression disqualified patients. This TCR came from an adult with an advanced solid tumor such as melanoma, head and neck, liver or kidney cancer. This chain links TRBV7-9 with TRBJ1-4, with TRBD1 identical over 7 bases. Sequenced here: CD4+ or CD8+ T cells sorted from blood, sampled in a trial of the OX40 agonist ivuxolimab. CDR3 sequence: CASSLTGNNEKLFF. The CDR3 nucleotides are TGTGCCAGCAGCTTGACAGGGAATAATGAAAAACTGTTTTTT.